Listed here are 23 T cell receptor beta chains from one sample, sequenced in a study of blood T cell repertoires in COVID-19. TCRdb's copy holds only in-frame clones and misses some; the assay was immunoSEQ multiplex PCR. The table lists more than 250,000 clones, about 85% of them singletons. The source material was peripheral blood. The receptors were gathered from a man aged 18-30 years with active or convalescent COVID-19.

The V gene is TRBV6-5, the J gene TRBJ1-2; D ambiguous. V gave up 6 bases and J gave up 4 bases, with 12 bases separating them. The CDR3 is 13 amino acids. The germline gives CDR1 MNHEY, CDR2 SVGAGI. The CDR3 region has the DNA TGTGCCAGCAGATCCCCCCTTTCCTATGGCTACACCTTC. As protein: CASRSPLSYGYTF.

DNA of the CDR3: TGTGCCACCAGCCTACCCGATCAGCCCCAGCATTTT. The encoded protein is CATSLPDQPQHF. V is TRBV24-1 and J is TRBJ1-5; no definite D call. CDR1 is KGHDR and CDR2 is SFDVKD in the germline V gene. The V end lost 7 bases, the J end lost 5 bases, and 8 bases lay between the germline ends. The CDR3 covers 12 residues.

This chain uses TRBV24-1 with TRBJ1-2; 8 bases line up with TRBD1. Trimming cost V 1 base and J 10 bases; bases outside gene matches: 4. Germline V CDR1 and CDR2: KGHDR, SFDVKD. This CDR3 has 13 residues. CDR3 loop: CATSDFSGGDYTF. In DNA, the CDR3 is TGTGCCACCAGTGATTTCTCAGGGGGCGACTACACCTTC.

The chain employs TRBV19 and TRBJ2-1, with 7 bases identical to TRBD1. This CDR3 has 12 amino acids. Germline loops: CDR1 LNHDA, CDR2 SQIVND (reference sequence). V shed 4 bases and J 10 bases; nucleotides not matched to a gene: 4. CDR3 in DNA: TGTGCCAGTAGTACCGACAGGGCAGAGCAGTTCTTC. It translates to CASSTDRAEQFF.

The V call is TRBV11-3, the J call TRBJ1-4; D unresolved. Trimming removed 6 bases at V and 0 bases at J, with 11 bases between. Germline V gene sequence: CDR1 SGHNT, CDR2 YENEEA. This CDR3 has 15 amino acids. CDR3 amino acids: CASREEGTTNEKLFF. For the CDR3, the DNA is TGTGCCAGCAGAGAGGAGGGAACAACTAATGAAAAACTGTTTTTT.

The chain links TRBV28 to TRBJ2-7; maybe TRBD2 (6 bases). The V end was cut by 3 bases, the J end by 2 bases, with 11 bases between. CDR3 length: 14 amino acids. Germline CDR1 is MDHEN and CDR2 is SYDVKM. This chain's CDR3 is CASSLPGVAYEQYF. The DNA of the CDR3 is TGTGCCAGCAGTTTGCCGGGGGTAGCCTACGAGCAGTACTTC.

This rearrangement joins TRBV7-9 to TRBJ1-5; TRBD1 matches 12 bases. Germline V gene data show CDR1 as SEHNR and CDR2 as FQNEAQ (reference sequence). V lost 6 bases and J lost 2; bases outside the gene matches: 5. CDR3 length: 16 residues. The CDR3 loop is CASSLGQGAGNQPQHF. The CDR3 nucleotides are TGTGCCAGCAGTCTGGGACAGGGGGCCGGCAATCAGCCCCAGCATTTT.

V is TRBV6-5 and J is TRBJ1-2; weak D call: TRBD1 (5 bases). The CDR3 is made up of 13 amino acids. The V end was cut by 4 bases, the J end by 8 bases, with 14 bases between. In germline, CDR1 is MNHEY, CDR2 SVGAGI. Here the CDR3 reads CASSSQGTGGYTF. In nucleotides, the CDR3 is TGTGCCAGCAGTTCGCAGGGTACGGGCGGCTACACCTTC.

This sequence joins TRBV28 and TRBJ2-3, with TRBD1 as a possible D gene (5 bases). The CDR3 totals 14 residues. In germline, CDR1 is MDHEN, CDR2 SYDVKM. V lost 10 bases and J lost 3, with 17 bases in between. The CDR3, as DNA: TGTGCCACCCGGTGGGGCGCCGGAACAGATACGCAGTATTTT. It encodes CATRWGAGTDTQYF.

This chain links TRBV7-9 with TRBJ2-1; the match to TRBD2 covers 8 bases. The CDR3 covers 16 residues. The germline gives CDR1 SEHNR, CDR2 FQNEAQ (reference sequence). The junction had 9 bases not matched to a gene; V was cut back by 1 base and J by 7 bases. This CDR3 reads CASSLVVGLVWNEQFF. As DNA, the CDR3 is TGTGCCAGCAGCTTAGTTGTGGGACTAGTGTGGAATGAGCAGTTCTTC.

A remark on this clone: An end of the junction differs from the germline gene, which may be a read error. The CDR3 reads CAREPGVF. CDR3 nucleotide sequence: TGTGCCAGGGAGCCCGGGGTCTTC. This chain uses TRBV30 with TRBJ2-1; a possible D gene is TRBD2 (5 bases). CDR1 and CDR2 (germline): GTSNPN, SVGIG (reference sequence). CDR3 length: 8 residues. Looking up the rest from reference TRBV30 and TRBJ2-1 gives the full variable domain: SQTIHQWPATLVQPVGSPLSLECTVEGTSNPNLYWYRQAAGRGLQLLFYSVGIGQISSEVPQNLSASRPQDRQFILSSKKLLLSDSGFYLCAREPGVFGPGTRLTVL.

The CDR3 region has the DNA TGTGCCAGCAGTTTGGACAGGGTAGTCACCGGGGAGCTGTTTTTT. Amino acids: CASSLDRVVTGELFF. This sequence joins TRBV2 and TRBJ2-2; 8 bases agree with TRBD1. Germline-derived CDR1 and CDR2 are SNHLY and FYNNEI. J was trimmed by 4 bases and V by 5 bases; bases with no gene match: 6. CDR3 length equals 15 residues.

This chain connects TRBV15 to TRBJ2-3, with 7 bases matching TRBD2. Losses at the gene ends were 0 bases for V and 0 bases for J; bases not matched to a gene: 3. The CDR3 length is 16 residues. CDR1 LNHNV and CDR2 YYDKDF come from the germline V gene (reference sequence). CDR3 sequence (DNA): TGTGCCACCAGCAGAGAGAAGGGACTAAGCACAGATACGCAGTATTTT. Protein product: CATSREKGLSTDTQYF.

This clone has only one observation. V and J are TRBV27 and TRBJ1-2; D may be TRBD1 (6 bases). The V and J ends lost 4 bases and 2 bases respectively, with 11 bases between them. CDR3 size: 14 residues. CDR1 MNHEY and CDR2 SMNVEV come from the germline V gene (reference sequence). The DNA of the CDR3 is TGTGCCAGCAGTTCCCCGACAGGAAACTATGGCTACACCTTC. Translation: CASSSPTGNYGYTF.

The rearrangement links TRBV14 to TRBJ2-7; TRBD1 agrees at 8 bases. Trimming cost V 6 bases and J 3 bases; bases outside gene matches: 7. Germline V gene data show CDR1 as SGHDN and CDR2 as FVKESK. This CDR3 contains 14 residues. This CDR3 is CASSRRTGYYEQYF. CDR3 in DNA: TGTGCCAGCAGTCGAAGGACAGGGTACTACGAGCAGTACTTC.

The chain combines TRBV7-3 with TRBJ2-7; 8 bases are shared with TRBD1. The CDR3 consists of 14 residues. Per germline, CDR1 SGHTA and CDR2 FQGTGA. The V and J ends lost 2 bases and 6 bases, in that order; junction bases with no gene match: 6. The CDR3 sequence: CASSLQGAASEQYF. CDR3 DNA sequence: TGTGCCAGCAGCTTACAGGGGGCGGCAAGCGAGCAGTACTTC.

As DNA, the CDR3 is TGTGCCAGCAGCTTCTATAATGAGCAGTTCTTC. Protein: CASSFYNEQFF. This chain uses TRBV5-5 with TRBJ2-1, with no clear D. Germline values: CDR1 SGHKS, CDR2 YYEKEE (reference sequence). The CDR3 loop spans 11 amino acids. V was pared by 2 bases and J by 7 bases, with 4 bases between.

This chain links TRBV19 with TRBJ2-7; 13 nucleotides line up with TRBD2. Trimming at V came to 3 bases and at J to 3 bases, leaving 5 bases not matched to a gene. Per the germline V gene, CDR1 is LNHDA and CDR2 is SQIVND (reference sequence). CDR3 size: 16 residues. The CDR3 DNA reads as TGTGCCAGTAGTATGGAGGGACTAGCGGGAAACTACGAGCAGTACTTC. As protein: CASSMEGLAGNYEQYF.

This clone was recorded a few times. CDR3 sequence reads: CASSLTGNTRDEQYF. The CDR3 DNA is TGCGCCAGCAGCTTGACAGGGAATACCAGGGACGAGCAGTACTTC. V and J are TRBV5-1 and TRBJ2-7; perhaps TRBD1 as D (6 bases). V shed 1 base and J shed 5 bases, with 16 bases lying between them. Germline V CDR1 and CDR2: SGHRS, YFSETQ. The CDR3 has 15 residues.

CDR3 DNA sequence: TGCAGCGTGGGAATCGAAAGGACAGGGGACACTGAAGCTTTCTTT. Amino acid sequence: CSVGIERTGDTEAFF. The gene calls are TRBV29-1 and TRBJ1-1, with 9 bases lining up with TRBD1. Per the germline V gene, CDR1 is SQVTM and CDR2 is ANQGSEA. Trimming at V came to 6 bases and at J to 3 bases, leaving 11 bases not matched to a gene. This CDR3 comprises 15 residues.

This chain joins TRBV3-1 (or the pseudogene TRBV3-2) and TRBJ1-1, with TRBD1 identical over 9 bases. CDR3 length: 14 residues. Germline values: CDR1 LGHDT, CDR2 YNNKEL (reference sequence). The trim removed 0 bases at V and 8 bases at J, leaving 4 bases unmatched. The CDR3 DNA sequence: TGTGCCAGCAGCCAAGATAGGGGGACAGGGGAAGCTTTCTTT. Protein sequence: CASSQDRGTGEAFF.

The rearrangement links TRBV5-1 to TRBJ1-2; no clear D. CDR1 is SGHRS, CDR2 YFSETQ, per germline. This CDR3 comprises 11 residues. Deletions cut 5 bases from V and 1 base from J, with 3 bases between. In DNA, the CDR3 is TGCGCCAGCAGTAATAACTATGGCTACACCTTC. Its protein product is CASSNNYGYTF.

This clone has only one observation. The chain carries TRBV19 and TRBJ2-1; the D is unclear. Looked up from germline, CDR1 is LNHDA and CDR2 is SQIVND (reference sequence). V was clipped by 3 bases and J by 4 bases, with 10 bases between them. The CDR3 covers 14 residues. The CDR3 DNA follows: TGTGCCAGTAGTATCCAGGCCCCTTACAATGAGCAGTTCTTC. Translating gives CASSIQAPYNEQFF.